This T cell receptor (beta chain) was obtained from a study of T cells in Graves' hyperthyroidism and ophthalmopathy. Regions amplified from RNA transcripts were the TCR beta CDR3 regions. The TCR CDR3 was amplified in a first-round RT-PCR using the HTBI primer set. TCRdb processed the multiplex PCR reads anew with MiXCR; each CDR3 protein has one entry. The sample holds around 350,000 distinct CDR3 sequences; 19% are singletons and the top ten take approximately 4%. J was trimmed by 4 bases and V by 7 bases; bases with no gene match: 4. The germline gives CDR1 SNHLY, CDR2 FYNNEI. This CDR3 has 12 amino acids. This clonotype was counted between two and nine times.

This receptor was identified in a woman between 18 and 30 years old with Graves' hyperthyroidism. This rearrangement joins TRBV2 to TRBJ2-7, with 7 bases aligning to TRBD2. Sequenced sample: blood. The CDR3 DNA is TGTGCCAGCAAACGAGCGGGGTACGAGCAGTACTTC. This sequence encodes CASKRAGYEQYF.